This TCR beta chain was captured in a study of T cell repertoires in cytomegalovirus infection. Overall study findings and caveats: Dominant in the ex vivo response were TCR beta clonotypes restricted by HLA-C and specific for CMV.

This clonotype was counted only a few times. Its matching antigen is unknown. Trimming removed 6 bases from V and 0 bases from J, with 12 bases in between. The CDR3 consists of 15 residues. One entry per CDR3 protein, called by TCRdb with MiXCR from the reads. The sample yields 100,000 or so distinct CDR3 sequences, approximately 15% seen once. The chain carries TRBV12-3 or TRBV12-4 and TRBJ1-3; D is ambiguous. The sequence was collected from a human donor in good health (CMV status not recorded). Some clones in this sample may be carry-over from other donors' samples. Sequencing was performed on PBMCs. The CDR3 spells CASSPGLRSGNTIYF. In DNA form, the CDR3 reads TGTGCCAGCAGCCCGGGTCTTCGCTCTGGAAACACCATATATTTT.